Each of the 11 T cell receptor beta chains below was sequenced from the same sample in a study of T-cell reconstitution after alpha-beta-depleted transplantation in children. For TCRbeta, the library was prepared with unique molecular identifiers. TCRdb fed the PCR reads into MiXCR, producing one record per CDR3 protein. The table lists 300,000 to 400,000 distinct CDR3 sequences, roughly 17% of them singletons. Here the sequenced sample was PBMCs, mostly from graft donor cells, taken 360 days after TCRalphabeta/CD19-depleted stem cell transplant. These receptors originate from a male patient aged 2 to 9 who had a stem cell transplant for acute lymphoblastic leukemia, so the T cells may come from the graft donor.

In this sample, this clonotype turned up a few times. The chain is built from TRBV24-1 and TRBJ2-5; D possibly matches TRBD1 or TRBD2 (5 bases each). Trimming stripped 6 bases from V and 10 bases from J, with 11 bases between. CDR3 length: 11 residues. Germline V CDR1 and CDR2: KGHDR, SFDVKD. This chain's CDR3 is CATSSGGVQYF. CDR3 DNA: TGTGCCACCAGTAGTGGGGGTGTCCAGTACTTC.

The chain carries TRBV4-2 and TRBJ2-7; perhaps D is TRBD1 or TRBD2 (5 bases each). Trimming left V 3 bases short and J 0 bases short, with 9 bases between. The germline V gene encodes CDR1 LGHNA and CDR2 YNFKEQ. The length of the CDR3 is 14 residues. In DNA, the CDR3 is TGTGCCAGCAGCCACTATGGGGGCTCCTACGAGCAGTACTTC. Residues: CASSHYGGSYEQYF.

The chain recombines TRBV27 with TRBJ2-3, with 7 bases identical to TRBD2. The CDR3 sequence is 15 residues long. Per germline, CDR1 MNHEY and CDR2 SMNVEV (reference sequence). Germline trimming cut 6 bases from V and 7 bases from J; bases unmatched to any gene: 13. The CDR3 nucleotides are TGTGCCAGCAGAGTGGCGGGAGAAGGACGAAATACGCAGTATTTT. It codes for CASRVAGEGRNTQYF.

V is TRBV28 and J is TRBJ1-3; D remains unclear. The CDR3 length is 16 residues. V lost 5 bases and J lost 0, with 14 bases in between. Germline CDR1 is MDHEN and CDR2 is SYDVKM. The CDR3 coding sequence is TGTGCCAGCAGTACTGTCCTGGGGATCTCTGGAAACACCATATATTTT. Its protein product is CASSTVLGISGNTIYF.

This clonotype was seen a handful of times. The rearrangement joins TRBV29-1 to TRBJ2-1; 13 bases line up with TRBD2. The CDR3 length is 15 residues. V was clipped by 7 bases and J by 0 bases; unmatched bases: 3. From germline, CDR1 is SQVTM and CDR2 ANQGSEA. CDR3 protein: CSAGLAGVSYNEQFF. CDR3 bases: TGCAGCGCCGGACTAGCGGGAGTCTCCTACAATGAGCAGTTCTTC.

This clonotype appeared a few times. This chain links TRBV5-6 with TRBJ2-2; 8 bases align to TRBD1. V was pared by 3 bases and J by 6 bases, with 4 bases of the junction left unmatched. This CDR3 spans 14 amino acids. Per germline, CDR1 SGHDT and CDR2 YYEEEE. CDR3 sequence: CASSSMTGAGELFF. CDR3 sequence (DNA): TGTGCCAGCAGCTCCATGACAGGGGCCGGGGAGCTGTTTTTT.

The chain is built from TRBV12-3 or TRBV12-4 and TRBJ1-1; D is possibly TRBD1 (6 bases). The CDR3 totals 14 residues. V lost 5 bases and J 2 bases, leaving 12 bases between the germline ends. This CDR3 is CASSNPGANTEAFF. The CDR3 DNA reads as TGTGCCAGCAGTAACCCAGGGGCCAACACTGAAGCTTTCTTT.

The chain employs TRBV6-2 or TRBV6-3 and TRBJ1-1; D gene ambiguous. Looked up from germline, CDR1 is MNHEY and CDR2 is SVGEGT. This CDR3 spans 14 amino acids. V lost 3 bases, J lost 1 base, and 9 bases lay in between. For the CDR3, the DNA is TGTGCCAGCAGTTATTATCCCGGGAACACTGAAGCTTTCTTT. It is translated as CASSYYPGNTEAFF.

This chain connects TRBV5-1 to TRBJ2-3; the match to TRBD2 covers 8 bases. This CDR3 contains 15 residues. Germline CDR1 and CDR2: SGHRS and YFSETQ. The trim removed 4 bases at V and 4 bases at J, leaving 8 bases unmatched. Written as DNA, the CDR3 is TGCGCCAGCAGCGCCCGGCTAGCGGGCGCAGATACGCAGTATTTT. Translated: CASSARLAGADTQYF.

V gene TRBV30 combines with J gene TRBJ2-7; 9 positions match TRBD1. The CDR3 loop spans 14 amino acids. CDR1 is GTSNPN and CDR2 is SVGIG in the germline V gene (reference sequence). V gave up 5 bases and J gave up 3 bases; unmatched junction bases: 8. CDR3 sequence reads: CAWRGQGEFYEQYF. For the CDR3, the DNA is TGTGCCTGGCGGGGACAGGGCGAGTTCTACGAGCAGTACTTC.

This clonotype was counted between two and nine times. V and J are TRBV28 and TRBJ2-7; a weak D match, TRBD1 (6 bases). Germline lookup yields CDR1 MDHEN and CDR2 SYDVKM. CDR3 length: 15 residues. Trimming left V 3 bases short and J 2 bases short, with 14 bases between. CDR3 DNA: TGTGCCAGCAGTTTGTCGTTTACAGGGCCCTACGAGCAGTACTTC. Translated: CASSLSFTGPYEQYF.